A single sample gave rise to the 13 T cell receptor beta chains below, sequenced in a study of T cell responses to AZD1222 COVID-19 vaccine. Generated by immunoSEQ multiplex PCR, the TCRdb table keeps only in-frame clones and is missing some. The sample holds 35,000 to 45,000 clones, around 80% seen once. The sequencing used peripheral blood, collected on day 0 of AZD1222 vaccination. The receptors originated from an adult in good health.

The rearrangement uses TRBV11-2 and TRBJ1-1; D is uncertain. This CDR3 has 13 amino acids. Germline CDR1 SGHAT, CDR2 FQNNGV. V lost 8 bases and J 6 bases, leaving 16 bases between the germline ends. In DNA form, the CDR3 reads TGTGCCAGCCTAATTCAGTTTGACGCTGAAGCTTTCTTT. Protein: CASLIQFDAEAFF.

This clone was picked up one time. V and J are TRBV18 and TRBJ1-2; D might be TRBD1 (5 bases). V was pared by 4 bases and J by 4 bases, with 16 bases between. This CDR3 is 15 amino acids long. The germline CDR1 and CDR2 sequences are KGHSH and LQKENI. The CDR3 DNA reads as TGTGCCAGCTCACTAGGAGGGACCTCTACCTATGGCTACACCTTC. Protein: CASSLGGTSTYGYTF.

This chain links TRBV7-9 with TRBJ2-2; 8 nucleotides agree with TRBD1. V gave up 9 bases and J gave up 1 base; unmatched junction bases: 7. The CDR3 consists of 15 residues. Germline-derived CDR1 and CDR2 are SEHNR and FQNEAQ (reference sequence). The CDR3 loop reads CASLRGTGNTGELFF. The CDR3 DNA reads as TGTGCCAGTCTTCGGGGGACAGGGAACACCGGGGAGCTGTTTTTT.

Details on this clone: This sample includes further DNA sequences coding for the same CDR3. V is TRBV28 and J is TRBJ1-2, with D possibly TRBD1 on 5 matching bases. CDR1 MDHEN and CDR2 SYDVKM come from the germline V gene. V lost 2 bases and J 4 bases, leaving 8 bases between the germline ends. The CDR3 is 13 residues long. For the CDR3, the DNA is TGTGCCAGCAGTTTAGGAGGGGTCTATGGCTACACCTTC. This translates into CASSLGGVYGYTF.

The rearrangement joins TRBV3-1 (or the pseudogene TRBV3-2) to TRBJ1-1; unclear D gene. CDR3 size: 14 residues. Germline V lookup: CDR1 LGHDT, CDR2 YNNKEL (reference sequence). Trimming pared 0 bases from V and 0 bases from J, leaving 5 bases between. CDR3 DNA: TGTGCCAGCAGCCAAGATCTTTTGAACACTGAAGCTTTCTTT. It encodes CASSQDLLNTEAFF.

The J gene is TRBJ1-6, the V gene TRBV7-9; weak D call: TRBD1 (5 bases). The V end lost 3 bases, the J end lost 9 bases, and 12 bases lay between the germline ends. CDR3 length: 14 amino acids. Per the germline V gene, CDR1 is SEHNR and CDR2 is FQNEAQ (reference sequence). The CDR3 sequence: CASSFGGMGSPLHF. For the CDR3, the DNA is TGTGCCAGCAGCTTCGGGGGGATGGGTTCACCCCTCCACTTT.

The chain couples TRBV28 to TRBJ2-7; D may be TRBD1 (5 bases). This CDR3 region has 15 residues. The germline V gene encodes CDR1 MDHEN and CDR2 SYDVKM. V gave up 4 bases and J gave up 4 bases, with 17 bases separating them. CDR3 amino acids: CASSSESRRTYEQYF. The CDR3 nucleotides are TGTGCCAGCAGTTCCGAGTCCAGGCGGACATACGAGCAGTACTTC.

This clone was recorded only once. The chain has TRBV21-1 and TRBJ1-5; the DNA was not compared with TRBD1, the D call given in the table. TRBV21-1 represents a pseudogene. The CDR3 covers 16 residues. CDR3 in DNA: TGTGCCAGCAGCAACCATTCCCGGGACAGAAATCAGCCCCAGCATTTT. Translation gives CASSNHSRDRNQPQHF.

This clone was observed a few times. This chain connects TRBV7-9 to TRBJ2-5; 11 nucleotides match TRBD2. Germline CDR1 is SEHNR and CDR2 is FQNEAQ (reference sequence). Trimming cost V 3 bases and J 5 bases; bases outside gene matches: 2. The CDR3 loop spans 14 amino acids. The DNA of the CDR3 is TGTGCCAGCAGCTTGGGACTAGCGGAGGAGACCCAGTACTTC. Its translation: CASSLGLAEETQYF.

The J gene is TRBJ2-2, the V gene TRBV19; 13 positions agree with TRBD2. CDR3 length: 17 amino acids. Germline V gives CDR1 LNHDA, CDR2 SQIVND (reference sequence). The V gene end was trimmed by 6 bases and the J gene end by 6 bases; junction bases not matched to a gene: 10. The CDR3 reads CASSLGLAGLRSGELFF. CDR3 sequence (DNA): TGTGCCAGTAGCCTGGGACTAGCGGGACTCAGGTCCGGGGAGCTGTTTTTT.

The V call is TRBV6-5, the J call TRBJ2-2, with 7 bases matching TRBD2. Looked up from germline, CDR1 is MNHEY and CDR2 is SVGAGI. V shed 3 bases, J shed 4 bases, and the junction held 5 bases outside the gene matches. CDR3 length: 15 residues. DNA for the CDR3: TGTGCCAGCAGTTATTGGGGGGGGATCACCGGGGAGCTGTTTTTT. Translation: CASSYWGGITGELFF.

The chain links TRBV11-2 to TRBJ1-2, with D possibly being TRBD1 (5 bases). V was clipped by 2 bases and J by 8 bases, with 9 bases between them. Germline loops: CDR1 SGHAT, CDR2 FQNNGV. This CDR3 contains 12 residues. The DNA of the CDR3 is TGTGCCAGCAGCTTAAGTGGGGGAGGCTACACCTTC. Protein: CASSLSGGGYTF.

This rearrangement joins TRBV12-5 to TRBJ2-1; D is unresolved. There are 13 residues in the CDR3. CDR1 is LGHNT, CDR2 FRNRAP, per germline. V lost 5 bases, J lost 5 bases, and 10 bases lay in between. The CDR3 reads CASGGRNDNEQFF. DNA of the CDR3: TGTGCTAGTGGTGGACGCAATGACAATGAGCAGTTCTTC.